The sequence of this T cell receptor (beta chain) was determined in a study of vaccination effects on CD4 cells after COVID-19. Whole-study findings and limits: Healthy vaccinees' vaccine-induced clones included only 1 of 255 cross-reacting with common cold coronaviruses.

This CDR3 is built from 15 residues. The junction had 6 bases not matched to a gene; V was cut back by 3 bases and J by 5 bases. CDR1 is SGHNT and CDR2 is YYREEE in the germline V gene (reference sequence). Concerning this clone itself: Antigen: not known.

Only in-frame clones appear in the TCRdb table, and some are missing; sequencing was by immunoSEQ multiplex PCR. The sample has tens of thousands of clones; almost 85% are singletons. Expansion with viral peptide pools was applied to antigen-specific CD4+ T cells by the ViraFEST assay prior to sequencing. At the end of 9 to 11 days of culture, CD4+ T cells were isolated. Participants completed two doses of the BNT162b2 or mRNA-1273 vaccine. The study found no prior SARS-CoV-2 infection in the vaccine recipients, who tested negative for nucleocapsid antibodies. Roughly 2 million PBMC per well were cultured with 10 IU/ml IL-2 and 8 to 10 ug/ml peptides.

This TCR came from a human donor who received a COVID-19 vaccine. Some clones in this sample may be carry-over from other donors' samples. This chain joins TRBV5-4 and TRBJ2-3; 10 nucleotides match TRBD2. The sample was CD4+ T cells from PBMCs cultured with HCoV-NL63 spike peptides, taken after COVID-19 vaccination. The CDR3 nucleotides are TGTGCCAGCAGCTCAAGCGGGGGGGCCGGAGATACGCAGTATTTT. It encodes CASSSSGGAGDTQYF.